Listed below are T cell receptor beta chains from one sample, sequenced in a study of blood T cell repertoires in COVID-19. Method: immunoSEQ multiplex PCR; TCRdb's copy keeps in-frame clones and lacks some. The table lists under 200,000 clones, roughly 90% of them singletons. Material for sequencing was peripheral blood. Receptors originate from a man between 18 and 35 years old with active or convalescent COVID-19. The CDR3 runs from the conserved cysteine through the conserved F or W. A D gene is named only where the DNA matches it firmly. Only part of the rows carry a size: once, few, many, or a class if the clone is expanded.

TRBV19	TRBJ1-2	many	.	CASSIKNYGYTF	TGTGCCAGTAGTATCAAAAACTATGGCTACACCTTC
TRBV19	TRBJ2-1	.	TRBD2	CASSIGGGGTIYNEQFF	TGTGCCAGTAGTATAGGTGGGGGAGGGACCATCTACAATGAGCAGTTCTTC
TRBV3-1/TRBV3-2	TRBJ1-2	few	.	CASSQNRRPSGYTF	TGTGCCAGCAGCCAAAACAGGCGACCTAGTGGCTACACCTTC
TRBV30	TRBJ1-4	.	TRBD1	CAWETGTGGRDEKLFF	TGTGCCTGGGAGACCGGGACAGGGGGCAGGGATGAAAAACTGTTTTTT
TRBV2	TRBJ2-6	.	TRBD1	CASATGGTLDVLTF	TGTGCCAGCGCGACAGGGGGCACGCTCGACGTCCTGACTTTC
TRBV19	TRBJ1-1	.	.	CASSKGRGNTEAFF	TGTGCCAGTAGTAAGGGCAGGGGAAACACTGAAGCTTTCTTT
TRBV27	TRBJ2-3	.	TRBD2	CASSYLAGGDEDTQYF	TGTGCCAGCAGTTATCTAGCGGGGGGGGATGAGGATACGCAGTATTTT
TRBV11-2	TRBJ2-1	.	.	CASSLRGDLYNEQFF	TGTGCCAGCAGCTTAAGAGGTGACCTCTACAATGAGCAGTTCTTC
TRBV12-5	TRBJ1-1	.	TRBD1	CASGPNWTGNTEAFF	TGTGCTAGTGGTCCAAATTGGACAGGGAACACTGAAGCTTTCTTT
TRBV9	TRBJ1-1	.	.	CASSVGSGITEAFF	TGTGCCAGCAGCGTAGGTTCAGGGATCACTGAAGCTTTCTTT
TRBV30	TRBJ1-5	few	.	CAWSTGGNQPQHF	TGTGCCTGGAGTACGGGGGGCAATCAGCCCCAGCATTTT
TRBV30	TRBJ2-2	.	TRBD1	CAWRDRGTGELFF	TGTGCCTGGAGGGACAGGGGGACCGGGGAGCTGTTTTTT
TRBV5-6	TRBJ2-5	.	TRBD1	CASSPQGSQETQYF	TGTGCCAGCAGCCCACAGGGGAGTCAAGAGACCCAGTACTTC
TRBV7-9	TRBJ1-4	.	TRBD1	CASSLGTGSLEKLFF	TGTGCCAGCAGCTTAGGGACAGGGTCCTTGGAAAAACTGTTTTTT
TRBV29-1	TRBJ2-1	.	TRBD2	CSVPDPRLAGGPGEQFF	TGCAGCGTGCCGGACCCCAGACTAGCGGGAGGGCCAGGGGAGCAGTTCTTC
TRBV19	TRBJ1-2	few	.	CASKTGRIYGYTF	TGTGCCAGTAAGACAGGCAGGATCTATGGCTACACCTTC
TRBV6-6	TRBJ2-7	.	TRBD2	CASSYSTSGYEQYF	TGTGCCAGCAGTTACTCGACTAGCGGGTACGAGCAGTACTTC
TRBV2	TRBJ2-7	many	TRBD1	CASRTGVIYEQYF	TGTGCCAGTCGGACAGGGGTGATCTACGAGCAGTACTTC
TRBV19	TRBJ1-6	.	TRBD1	CASSLNGQAQSPLHF	TGTGCCAGTAGTCTGAATGGACAGGCCCAATCACCCCTCCACTTT
TRBV19	TRBJ2-1	.	TRBD2	CASTNQAGGLNEQFF	TGTGCCAGTACCAATCAGGCGGGGGGGCTTAATGAGCAGTTCTTC